The 18 T cell receptor beta chains given below trace back to one sample, sequenced in a study of blood T cell repertoires in COVID-19. Data came from immunoSEQ multiplex PCR; TCRdb stores just in-frame clones and leaves some out. The table has roughly 150,000 clones, 70% to 90% seen once. The sequenced material came from peripheral blood. These receptor sequences come from a human donor in a cohort sampled during active COVID-19.

The chain carries TRBV28 and TRBJ1-4; 8 bases agree with TRBD1. The CDR3 consists of 16 residues. Germline loops: CDR1 MDHEN, CDR2 SYDVKM. Germline trimming cut 3 bases from V and 3 bases from J; bases unmatched to any gene: 6. CDR3 protein: CASSFGQGASNEKLFF. In nucleotides, the CDR3 is TGTGCCAGCAGTTTTGGGCAGGGGGCTTCTAATGAAAAACTGTTTTTT.

The chain uses TRBV6-1 and TRBJ1-3; TRBD1 might be the D (6 bases). The CDR3 is 14 amino acids. Germline values: CDR1 MNHNS, CDR2 SASEGT. The ends were cut back, 2 bases at V and 3 bases at J, with 8 bases in the middle. The CDR3 region has the DNA TGTGCCAGCAGTGAACAGGACAGTGGAAACACCATATATTTT. It translates to CASSEQDSGNTIYF.

This clone is a singleton in its sample. A much larger clone lies one base from this, so it may be a read error. This chain connects TRBV19 to TRBJ1-6; 9 positions agree with TRBD1. There are 14 residues in the CDR3. Germline CDR1 reads LNHDA; CDR2 reads SQIVND (reference sequence). The CDR3 is CASRTGGGTSPFHF. In DNA form, the CDR3 reads TGTGCCAGTAGGACAGGGGGAGGTACTTCACCCTTCCACTTT. Together with reference TRBV19 and TRBJ1-6, the CDR3 gives the full variable domain: DGGITQSPKYLFRKEGQNVTLSCEQNLNHDAMYWYRQDPGQGLRLIYYSQIVNDFQKGDIAEGYSVSREKKESFPLTVTSAQKNPTAFYLCASRTGGGTSPFHFGNGTRLTVT.

The rearrangement links TRBV6-5 to TRBJ2-7, with TRBD2 as a possible D gene (5 bases). CDR1 is MNHEY, CDR2 SVGAGI, per germline. CDR3 length: 14 amino acids. Trimming took off 0 bases at V and 7 bases at J, with 13 bases between the two ends. CDR3 DNA: TGTGCCAGCAGTTACTCGGGTAGGGAGAAAGAGCAGTACTTC. Amino acid sequence: CASSYSGREKEQYF.

The gene calls are TRBV10-3 and TRBJ1-2; no clear D. Germline CDR1 is ENHRY and CDR2 is SYGVKD. The CDR3 is 14 amino acids. Trimming shortened V by 3 bases and J by 2 bases, and 10 bases separated the two germline ends. The CDR3, as DNA: TGTGCCATCAGTGATCAGGATAAAAACTATGGCTACACCTTC. It translates to CAISDQDKNYGYTF.

The chain has TRBV27 and TRBJ2-1, with D perhaps matching TRBD2 (6 bases). V shed 5 bases and J shed 9 bases, with 17 bases lying between them. The CDR3 runs 14 residues. Germline CDR1 and CDR2: MNHEY and SMNVEV (reference sequence). CDR3 DNA: TGTGCCAGCAGTCGGATCCAGACTAGTTTTGAGCAGTTCTTC. This sequence encodes CASSRIQTSFEQFF.

This chain links TRBV28 with TRBJ1-1; 7 positions agree with TRBD1. The CDR3 covers 17 residues. The germline gives CDR1 MDHEN, CDR2 SYDVKM. J gave up 0 bases and V 3 bases, and 10 bases lay outside the gene matches. CDR3: CASSFTGTTGVNTEAFF. CDR3 in DNA: TGTGCCAGCAGTTTCACCGGTACAACAGGGGTGAACACTGAAGCTTTCTTT.

This clone was detected only a few times. The chain employs TRBV7-9 and TRBJ1-2; 7 bases match TRBD1. This CDR3 is 14 amino acids long. The germline gives CDR1 SEHNR, CDR2 FQNEAQ (reference sequence). The trim removed 6 bases at V and 3 bases at J, leaving 7 bases unmatched. The DNA of the CDR3 is TGTGCCAGCAGTTTAACTACAGGGGACTATGGCTACACCTTC. Amino acid sequence: CASSLTTGDYGYTF. The variable domain in full, completed from reference TRBV7-9 and TRBJ1-2, reads DTGVSQNPRHKITKRGQNVTFRCDPISEHNRLYWYRQTLGQGPEFLTYFQNEAQLEKSRLLSDRFSAERPKGSFSTLEIQRTEQGDSAMYLCASSLTTGDYGYTFGSGTRLTVV.

The chain links TRBV5-4 to TRBJ1-2; no firm D call. Between the trimmed V and J ends, which lost 0 bases and 1 base, there was a span of 7 bases. Per the germline V gene, CDR1 is SGHNT and CDR2 is YYREEE (reference sequence). CDR3 length: 14 amino acids. DNA of the CDR3: TGTGCCAGCAGCTTGGATACAGATAACTATGGCTACACCTTC. Translated, it gives CASSLDTDNYGYTF.

The chain has TRBV19 and TRBJ2-5; 9 positions agree with TRBD2. CDR1 LNHDA and CDR2 SQIVND come from the germline V gene (reference sequence). The V gene end was trimmed by 8 bases and the J gene end by 4 bases; junction bases not matched to a gene: 11. The CDR3 contains 15 residues. CDR3 in amino acids: CASGLGLAGIETQYF. The DNA of the CDR3 is TGTGCCAGTGGCCTGGGGCTAGCGGGAATAGAGACCCAGTACTTC.

The chain joins TRBV4-1 to TRBJ2-7; 14 bases match TRBD2. The CDR3 spans 20 residues. CDR1 is MGHRA, CDR2 YSYEKL, per germline. After removal of 4 bases from V and 0 bases from J, the junction contained 14 bases not matched to a gene. The CDR3 bases are TGCGCCAGCAGCCCCGAGGGAGCGACTAGCGGGGGGGGAAGCTCCTACGAGCAGTACTTC. It encodes CASSPEGATSGGGSSYEQYF.

This clone was seen only once. J is TRBJ1-2 and V is TRBV18, with D maybe TRBD1 (5 bases). Trimming took 3 bases from V and 2 from J, leaving 13 bases between them. Germline values: CDR1 KGHSH, CDR2 LQKENI. The CDR3 has 15 residues. The CDR3 DNA reads as TGTGCCAGCTCACCGGGGCAGACCCGAAACTATGGCTACACCTTC. This codes for CASSPGQTRNYGYTF.

The rearrangement uses TRBV4-2 and TRBJ1-6; D not resolved. Germline-derived CDR1 and CDR2 are LGHNA and YNFKEQ. The CDR3 totals 13 residues. Trimming removed 3 bases at V and 7 bases at J, with 7 bases between. In DNA form, the CDR3 reads TGTGCCAGCAGCCAGGAGTTAAATTCACCCCTCCACTTT. Its protein product is CASSQELNSPLHF.

In regard to this clone: The junction does not match germline at one end; this may be a read error. J is TRBJ1-3 and V is TRBV19, with 8 bases fitting TRBD1. CDR3 length equals 14 residues. CDR1 is LNHDA, CDR2 SQIVND, per germline (reference sequence). The CDR3 DNA is TGCCCCAGGACAGGGAATCGTACCGGAAACACCATATATTTT. As protein: CPRTGNRTGNTIYF.

This clone showed up just once. The chain links TRBV9 to TRBJ1-1, with D unresolved. V lost 0 bases, J lost 4 bases, and 16 bases lay in between. Germline V lookup: CDR1 SGDLS, CDR2 YYNGEE. The CDR3 loop spans 16 amino acids. Written as DNA, the CDR3 is TGTGCCAGCAGCGTAGAGGCAGGAGAGGGCCTCACTGAAGCTTTCTTT. It codes for CASSVEAGEGLTEAFF.

This clone was recorded only once. CDR3 in amino acids: CASRELVGSGYNEQFF. Written as DNA, the CDR3 is TGTGCCAGCAGGGAGCTTGTTGGGAGCGGCTACAATGAGCAGTTCTTC. This rearrangement joins TRBV27 to TRBJ2-1, with D tentatively TRBD2 (5 bases). Per germline, CDR1 MNHEY and CDR2 SMNVEV (reference sequence). This CDR3 comprises 16 residues. Between the trimmed V and J ends, which lost 6 bases and 3 bases, there was a span of 18 bases.

V is TRBV28 and J is TRBJ2-7, with 7 nucleotides matching TRBD1. Germline V gene lookup returns CDR1 MDHEN and CDR2 SYDVKM. This CDR3 region has 16 residues. V was pared by 4 bases and J by 5 bases, with 14 bases of the junction left unmatched. The CDR3 loop is CASSYNPLRTGNEQYF. In DNA, the CDR3 is TGTGCCAGCAGTTACAACCCCCTCCGGACAGGTAACGAGCAGTACTTC.

This clone was detected only once. The gene calls are TRBV12-1 and TRBJ2-1; the D call in the table, TRBD2, was not verified against the DNA. TRBV12-1 is an annotated pseudogene. The CDR3 consists of 19 residues. The CDR3 region has the DNA TGTGCCAGCAGCTTTGCTACGGGACTAGCGGACAGCTCCTACAATGAGCAGTTCTTC. It yields the protein CASSFATGLADSSYNEQFF.